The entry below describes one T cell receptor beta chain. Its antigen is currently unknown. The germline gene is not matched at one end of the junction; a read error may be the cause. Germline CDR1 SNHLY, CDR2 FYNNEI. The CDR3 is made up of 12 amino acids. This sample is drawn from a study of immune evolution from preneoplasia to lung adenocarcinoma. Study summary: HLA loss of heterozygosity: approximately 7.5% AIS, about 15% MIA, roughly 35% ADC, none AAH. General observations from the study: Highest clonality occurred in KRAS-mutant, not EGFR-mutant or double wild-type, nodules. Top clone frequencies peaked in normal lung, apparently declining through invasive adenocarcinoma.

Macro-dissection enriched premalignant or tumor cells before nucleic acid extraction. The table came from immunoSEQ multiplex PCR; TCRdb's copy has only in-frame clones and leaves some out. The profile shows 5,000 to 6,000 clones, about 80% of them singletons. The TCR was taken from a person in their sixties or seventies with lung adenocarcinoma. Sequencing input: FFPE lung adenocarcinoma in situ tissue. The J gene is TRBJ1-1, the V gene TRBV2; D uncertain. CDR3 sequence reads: CASSAGNTEVFF. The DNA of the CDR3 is TGTGCCAGCAGTGCCGGAAACACTGAAGTTTTCTTT. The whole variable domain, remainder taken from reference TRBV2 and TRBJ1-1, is EPEVTQTPSHQVTQMGQEVILRCVPISNHLYFYWYRQILGQKVEFLVSFYNNEISEKSEIFDDQFSVERPDGSNFTLKIRSTKLEDSAMYFCASSAGNTEVFFGQGTRLTVV.